This record concerns one TCR beta chain sequence. Its specificity is not known. This entry comes from a study of T cell repertoires in cytomegalovirus infection. Study information: CMV infection together with matching HLA type was indicated by public TCR beta signatures.

Germline V gene lookup returns CDR1 SEHNR and CDR2 FQNEAQ (reference sequence). The ends were cut back, 4 bases at V and 5 bases at J, with 15 bases in the middle. The CDR3 consists of 15 residues. TCRdb called the reads again in MiXCR, with one record for every CDR3 protein. The repertoire includes some 680,000 distinct CDR3 sequences, approximately 34% of them detected once, and 2.8% sits in the top ten. Overall study findings and caveats: The cumulative frequency of public TCR beta families identified carriers of CMV plus the relevant HLA. In two of eight donors, the top clonotype was HLA-C-restricted CMV-specific.

The specimen sequenced was PBMCs. The sequence came from a human donor in good health (CMV status not recorded). Some clones in this sample may be carry-over from other donors' samples. This chain connects TRBV7-9 to TRBJ1-5, with D possibly TRBD1 on 6 matching bases. CDR3 nucleotide sequence: TGTGCCAGCAGCTCTTATGGGGACACGCATCAGCCCCAGCATTTT. Amino acids: CASSSYGDTHQPQHF.